Below, 30 T cell receptor beta chains from the same sample are listed, as sequenced in a study of shared clonotypes between healthy human individuals. Clones were read by immunoSEQ multiplex PCR, and TCRdb kept only the in-frame ones, dropping some. Of approximately 1.4 million clones listed, about 98% are singletons. Input material: naive CD4+ T cells sorted from blood. Subset denoted: CD45RA+ positively selected. These TCRs come from a man in his thirties or forties in good health.

The chain employs TRBV2 and TRBJ2-3; TRBD2 agrees at 16 bases. The junction had 7 bases not matched to a gene; V was cut back by 7 bases and J by 6 bases. This CDR3 has 16 residues. Germline assignment: CDR1 SNHLY and CDR2 FYNNEI. CDR3 DNA sequence: TGTGCCAGCAACCCCGGGACTAGCGGGAGGGGGGATACGCAGTATTTT. This codes for CASNPGTSGRGDTQYF.

This chain connects TRBV25-1 to TRBJ2-1, with 7 bases aligning to TRBD2. The CDR3 consists of 14 residues. The V gene end was trimmed by 3 bases and the J gene end by 7 bases; junction bases not matched to a gene: 6. CDR1 MGHDK and CDR2 SYGVNS come from the germline V gene. The CDR3 loop reads CASSEGGPGNEQFF. For the CDR3, the DNA is TGTGCCAGCAGTGAGGGAGGGCCGGGAAATGAGCAGTTCTTC.

This chain joins TRBV7-2 and TRBJ2-1; tentative D call: TRBD2 (6 bases). Deletions cut 4 bases from V and 4 bases from J, with 20 bases between. CDR1 and CDR2 (germline): SGHTA, FQGNSA. There are 17 residues in the CDR3. The DNA for the CDR3 is TGTGCCAGCAGCTCTCGCCCTATGTGGGAGGCTTACAATGAGCAGTTCTTC. It is translated as CASSSRPMWEAYNEQFF.

This clone was recorded once. This chain connects TRBV11-2 to TRBJ2-5; 14 positions match TRBD2. Germline V CDR1 and CDR2: SGHAT, FQNNGV. The CDR3 contains 18 residues. After removal of 1 base from V and 4 bases from J, the junction contained 8 bases not matched to a gene. The CDR3: CASSLAWTSGRRIETQYF. CDR3 bases: TGTGCCAGCAGCTTAGCTTGGACTAGCGGGAGGAGAATAGAGACCCAGTACTTC. The whole variable domain, filled in from reference TRBV11-2 and TRBJ2-5, reads EAGVAQSPRYKIIEKRQSVAFWCNPISGHATLYWYQQILGQGPKLLIQFQNNGVVDDSQLPKDRFSAERLKGVDSTLKIQPAKLEDSAVYLCASSLAWTSGRRIETQYFGPGTRLLVL.

The V and J genes are TRBV7-2 and TRBJ2-1; 9 bases are a match to TRBD2. Germline trimming cut 10 bases from V and 0 bases from J; bases unmatched to any gene: 10. Germline CDR1 is SGHTA and CDR2 is FQGNSA. The CDR3 runs 16 residues. The CDR3 DNA is TGTGCCAATAGGTACCTTAGCGGGAGCTCCTACAATGAGCAGTTCTTC. Protein sequence: CANRYLSGSSYNEQFF.

Remarks on this clone: The same CDR3 can be traced to other DNA sequences in this sample. V gene TRBV18 combines with J gene TRBJ1-3, with D perhaps TRBD1 (5 bases). Trimming took off 0 bases at V and 0 bases at J, with 6 bases between the two ends. CDR3 size: 15 residues. Germline lookup yields CDR1 KGHSH and CDR2 LQKENI. The CDR3 here is CASSPPGTSGNTIYF. CDR3 DNA: TGTGCCAGCTCACCACCGGGGACCTCTGGAAACACCATATATTTT.

The rearrangement joins TRBV6-5 to TRBJ2-7; possibly TRBD1 or TRBD2 for D (5 bases each). Germline CDR1 is MNHEY and CDR2 is SVGAGI. V was cut by 6 bases and J by 7 bases, with 16 bases left in between. The CDR3 runs to 13 residues. In nucleotides, the CDR3 is TGTGCCAGCAGCCAGGGCCTCCTAGCTGAGCAGTACTTC. Amino acid sequence: CASSQGLLAEQYF.

This chain links TRBV5-1 with TRBJ1-1; possible D gene TRBD1, 6 bases. CDR3 length: 14 residues. Trimming cost V 3 bases and J 4 bases, with 13 bases left between them. Germline V gene lookup returns CDR1 SGHRS and CDR2 YFSETQ. CDR3 nucleotides: TGCGCCAGCAGCTCGACGTACAGGGCCACTGAAGCTTTCTTT. Residues: CASSSTYRATEAFF.

Notes on this clone: An end of the junction differs from the germline gene, which may be a read error. The V gene is TRBV7-7, the J gene TRBJ2-3, with no clear D. CDR1 and CDR2 from the germline V gene are SSHAT and FNYEAQ (reference sequence). The CDR3 totals 13 residues. The CDR3 here is CASSLGLKDTQYF. The DNA of the CDR3 is TGTGCTAGCAGCTTAGGTTTGAAAGATACGCAGTATTTT.

The chain has TRBV10-3 and TRBJ1-2; 9 bases are shared with TRBD1. This CDR3 has 13 residues. V shed 3 bases, J shed 10 bases, and the junction held 6 bases outside the gene matches. In germline, CDR1 is ENHRY, CDR2 SYGVKD. CDR3 DNA sequence: TGTGCCATCAGTGATCCGGGACAGGGTAACTACACCTTC. This encodes CAISDPGQGNYTF.

The rearrangement joins TRBV7-3 to TRBJ2-3; 11 nucleotides align to TRBD2. V gave up 5 bases and J gave up 1 base; unmatched junction bases: 5. Germline loops: CDR1 SGHTA, CDR2 FQGTGA. The CDR3 is made up of 16 amino acids. The CDR3 region has the DNA TGTGCCAGCAGCCCTATAGCGGGAGGGCGCACAGATACGCAGTATTTT. Its translation: CASSPIAGGRTDTQYF.

The chain uses TRBV5-1 and TRBJ2-2, with 9 bases that match TRBD1. Trimming removed 4 bases from V and 4 bases from J; junction bases left unmatched: 8. The CDR3 has 16 amino acids. CDR1 and CDR2 from the germline V gene are SGHRS and YFSETQ. The DNA of the CDR3 is TGCGCCAGCAGCCGAGACGAGACAGGGGGCACCGGGGAGCTGTTTTTT. Its protein product is CASSRDETGGTGELFF.

The chain recombines TRBV7-9 with TRBJ2-1; no clear D. The germline gives CDR1 SEHNR, CDR2 FQNEAQ (reference sequence). The V end lost 4 bases, the J end lost 9 bases, and 10 bases lay between the germline ends. CDR3 length: 12 residues. DNA of the CDR3: TGTGCCAGCAGCTACGTCGGTGGTGAGCAGTTCTTC. Its protein product is CASSYVGGEQFF.

The chain has TRBV5-8 and TRBJ2-6, with a weak D call TRBD2 (6 bases). CDR1 SGHTS and CDR2 YDEGEE come from the germline V gene. The CDR3 is 17 residues long. The V and J ends lost 2 bases and 0 bases respectively, with 12 bases between them. CDR3: CASSLKLAFSGANVLTF. For the CDR3, the DNA is TGTGCCAGCAGCTTAAAGCTAGCGTTCTCTGGGGCCAACGTCCTGACTTTC.

This chain uses TRBV2 with TRBJ2-3; D remains ambiguous. V lost 5 bases and J 5 bases, leaving 5 bases between the germline ends. The germline CDR1 and CDR2 sequences are SNHLY and FYNNEI. The CDR3 runs 11 residues. The CDR3 region is CASSKEDTQYF. The CDR3 DNA is TGTGCCAGCAGTAAGGAAGATACGCAGTATTTT.

This clone was recorded once. The chain has TRBV7-2 and TRBJ2-3, with a tentative D call TRBD2 (6 bases). The CDR3 runs 14 residues. Per the germline V gene, CDR1 is SGHTA and CDR2 is FQGNSA. V lost 5 bases and J 0 bases, leaving 9 bases between the germline ends. CDR3 DNA: TGTGCCAGCAGCCCCGGGACTAGCACAGATACGCAGTATTTT. Translated: CASSPGTSTDTQYF.

The gene calls are TRBV6-6 and TRBJ2-3; 11 nucleotides match TRBD1. The CDR3 is 15 residues long. With V trimmed by 5 bases and J by 4 bases, 5 bases remained unmatched. Germline V gene lookup returns CDR1 MNHNY and CDR2 SVGAGI (reference sequence). This CDR3 reads CASSNRDRGSDTQYF. As DNA, the CDR3 is TGTGCCAGCAGTAACCGGGACAGGGGGTCAGATACGCAGTATTTT.

The chain is built from TRBV4-1 and TRBJ2-3, with 12 nucleotides matching TRBD2. The CDR3 is 16 residues long. Germline V gene lookup returns CDR1 MGHRA and CDR2 YSYEKL. J was trimmed by 5 bases and V by 1 base; bases with no gene match: 4. CDR3 residues: CASSQGLAGVLDTQYF. CDR3 sequence (DNA): TGCGCCAGCAGCCAAGGACTAGCGGGAGTATTAGATACGCAGTATTTT.

This chain links TRBV25-1 with TRBJ2-5; maybe TRBD1 (5 bases). The germline gives CDR1 MGHDK, CDR2 SYGVNS. With 2 bases removed from V and 4 bases from J, the gap between germline ends came to 5 bases. This CDR3 contains 12 residues. CDR3 nucleotide sequence: TGTGCCAGCAGTGAAGACAGAGAGACCCAGTACTTC. Amino acid sequence: CASSEDRETQYF.

The chain is built from TRBV4-1 and TRBJ2-1; no reliable D call. Trimming took off 0 bases at V and 11 bases at J, with 11 bases between the two ends. The CDR3 consists of 13 residues. Germline V gene lookup returns CDR1 MGHRA and CDR2 YSYEKL. In DNA form, the CDR3 reads TGCGCCAGCAGCCAAGATATCTCCGCTCAGCAGTTCTTC. Its translation: CASSQDISAQQFF.

The V call is TRBV14, the J call TRBJ2-3; the D is unclear. This CDR3 is 14 amino acids long. CDR1 and CDR2 from the germline V gene are SGHDN and FVKESK. Trimming left V 0 bases short and J 4 bases short, with 8 bases between. CDR3 loop: CASSQDIPPDTQYF. The CDR3 nucleotides read TGTGCCAGCAGCCAAGATATTCCTCCAGATACGCAGTATTTT.

The chain is built from TRBV29-1 and TRBJ2-7; D remains unclear. The CDR3 has 12 residues. Germline CDR1 reads SQVTM; CDR2 reads ANQGSEA. Deletions cut 3 bases from V and 7 bases from J, with 13 bases between. CDR3 in amino acids: CSVDTPAGEQYF. The CDR3 DNA reads as TGCAGCGTTGATACGCCAGCCGGGGAGCAGTACTTC.

For the CDR3, the DNA is TGTGCCAGCAGCGCCGGGACAGGGTCGGTGTTCGATCAGCCCCAGCATTTT. Translating gives CASSAGTGSVFDQPQHF. This sequence joins TRBV2 and TRBJ1-5; 9 bases align to TRBD1. Germline assignment: CDR1 SNHLY and CDR2 FYNNEI. Trimming at V came to 6 bases and at J to 5 bases, leaving 14 bases not matched to a gene. This CDR3 contains 17 residues.

The CDR3 nucleotides are TGTGCCAGCAGCCACAGCCACGGCTACACCTTC. Amino acid sequence: CASSHSHGYTF. This sequence joins TRBV28 and TRBJ1-2, with D uncertain. V was clipped by 6 bases and J by 8 bases, with 10 bases between them. Germline lookup yields CDR1 MDHEN and CDR2 SYDVKM. CDR3 length: 11 residues.

V usage is TRBV5-1 and J usage is TRBJ2-7; 9 bases are shared with TRBD1. From germline, CDR1 is SGHRS and CDR2 YFSETQ. The CDR3 consists of 17 residues. After removal of 0 bases from V and 5 bases from J, the junction contained 12 bases not matched to a gene. CDR3 region: CASSLVATGTGTHEQYF. CDR3 nucleotide sequence: TGCGCCAGCAGCTTGGTGGCCACCGGGACAGGGACTCACGAGCAGTACTTC.

V is TRBV7-7 and J is TRBJ2-1; weak D call: TRBD2 (5 bases). V was clipped by 5 bases and J by 10 bases, with 12 bases between them. This CDR3 is built from 12 residues. Germline lookup yields CDR1 SSHAT and CDR2 FNYEAQ (reference sequence). The CDR3 loop is CASSQGSGEQFF. In nucleotides, the CDR3 is TGTGCCAGCAGCCAAGGGAGCGGCGAGCAGTTCTTC. Full variable domain (rest looked up from reference TRBV7-7 and TRBJ2-1): GAGVSQSPRYKVTKRGQDVTLRCDPISSHATLYWYQQALGQGPEFLTYFNYEAQPDKSGLPSDRFSAERPEGSISTLTIQRTEQRDSAMYRCASSQGSGEQFFGPGTRLTVL.

The rearrangement uses TRBV15 and TRBJ2-5; 8 bases are shared with TRBD1. CDR3 length: 15 amino acids. V lost 5 bases and J lost 1; bases outside the gene matches: 6. Germline V gene lookup returns CDR1 LNHNV and CDR2 YYDKDF (reference sequence). This CDR3 reads CATSFWTGRQETQYF. The DNA of the CDR3 is TGTGCCACCAGCTTTTGGACAGGGCGCCAAGAGACCCAGTACTTC.

This chain connects TRBV9 to TRBJ2-3; D remains unclear. CDR3 length equals 15 residues. Germline CDR1 SGDLS, CDR2 YYNGEE. V lost 1 base and J 1 base, leaving 10 bases between the germline ends. CDR3 nucleotides: TGTGCCAGCAGCGTAAGGGCTACCCGCACAGATACGCAGTATTTT. Its translation is CASSVRATRTDTQYF. Based on the CDR3 plus reference TRBV9 and TRBJ2-3, the full variable domain is DSGVTQTPKHLITATGQRVTLRCSPRSGDLSVYWYQQSLDQGLQFLIQYYNGEERAKGNILERFSAQQFPDLHSELNLSSLELGDSALYFCASSVRATRTDTQYFGPGTRLTVL.

As for this clone: In the same sample, other DNA sequences code for this CDR3. J is TRBJ2-7 and V is TRBV15; 9 bases map to TRBD1. This CDR3 is built from 15 residues. Per germline, CDR1 LNHNV and CDR2 YYDKDF (reference sequence). V shed 1 base and J 3 bases; nucleotides not matched to a gene: 4. The CDR3 region is CATSRAGTGSYEQYF. The DNA for the CDR3 is TGTGCCACCAGCAGAGCCGGGACAGGGAGCTACGAGCAGTACTTC.

The CDR3 nucleotides are TGTGCCAGCAGCTTAGCTCAGGGACACACAGATACGCAGTATTTT. The encoded protein is CASSLAQGHTDTQYF. The chain couples TRBV7-9 to TRBJ2-3; D perhaps matches TRBD1 (6 bases). The CDR3 runs to 15 residues. Germline V gene lookup returns CDR1 SEHNR and CDR2 FQNEAQ (reference sequence). Trimming left V 0 bases short and J 2 bases short, with 9 bases between.